These 21 T cell receptor beta chains share one sample of origin, sequenced in a study of cytomegalovirus exposure and HLA in healthy donors. Primers for the PCR totalled 60 Vbeta and 13 Jbeta. Some clones are missing from TCRdb's copy, which holds only in-frame ones; the method was immunoSEQ multiplex PCR. The repertoire holds about 160,000 clones, with about 75% as singletons. The sample was PBMCs. These receptors were obtained from a woman in her fifties or sixties in good health and CMV-seropositive.

The chain is built from TRBV6-1 and TRBJ1-5, with TRBD1 as a possible D gene (5 bases). This CDR3 is 14 amino acids long. Trimming removed 2 bases from V and 3 bases from J, with 8 bases in between. Germline V gene sequence: CDR1 MNHNS, CDR2 SASEGT. The CDR3 loop reads CASSEQGYNQPQHF. CDR3 nucleotide sequence: TGTGCCAGCAGTGAACAGGGATACAATCAGCCCCAGCATTTT.

The rearrangement joins TRBV19 to TRBJ2-1, with TRBD1 identical over 7 bases. This CDR3 is built from 15 residues. Germline V gene sequence: CDR1 LNHDA, CDR2 SQIVND (reference sequence). V shed 1 base, J shed 10 bases, and the junction held 10 bases outside the gene matches. The CDR3 loop is CASSIGDSRGGEQFF. The CDR3 DNA follows: TGTGCCAGTAGTATAGGGGATAGTAGAGGGGGCGAGCAGTTCTTC.

The chain combines TRBV2 with TRBJ1-2; D gene uncertain. The CDR3 is made up of 11 amino acids. Deletions cut 6 bases from V and 8 bases from J, with 10 bases between. Looked up from germline, CDR1 is SNHLY and CDR2 is FYNNEI. DNA for the CDR3: TGTGCCAGCAGAACGACGGGAGGCTACACCTTC. Residues: CASRTTGGYTF. The whole variable domain, remainder taken from reference TRBV2 and TRBJ1-2, is EPEVTQTPSHQVTQMGQEVILRCVPISNHLYFYWYRQILGQKVEFLVSFYNNEISEKSEIFDDQFSVERPDGSNFTLKIRSTKLEDSAMYFCASRTTGGYTFGSGTRLTVV.

The V and J genes are TRBV10-3 and TRBJ1-2; TRBD1 agrees at 7 bases. The length of the CDR3 is 15 residues. V trimming: 6 bases; J trimming: 4 bases; junction bases outside the gene matches: 11. Germline lookup yields CDR1 ENHRY and CDR2 SYGVKD. Here the CDR3 reads CAIRPGGGGVYGYTF. The CDR3 region has the DNA TGTGCCATCAGACCAGGGGGAGGAGGAGTCTATGGCTACACCTTC.

The J gene is TRBJ2-1, the V gene TRBV5-1, with 15 bases lining up with TRBD2. Germline CDR1 and CDR2: SGHRS and YFSETQ. The CDR3 sequence is 14 residues long. J was trimmed by 9 bases and V by 3 bases; bases with no gene match: 1. Written as DNA, the CDR3 is TGCGCCAGCAGCTGGACTAGCGGGGGGGTTGAGCAGTTCTTC. Protein: CASSWTSGGVEQFF. The variable domain in full, completed from reference TRBV5-1 and TRBJ2-1, reads KAGVTQTPRYLIKTRGQQVTLSCSPISGHRSVSWYQQTPGQGLQFLFEYFSETQRNKGNFPGRFSGRQFSNSRSEMNVSTLELGDSALYLCASSWTSGGVEQFFGPGTRLTVL.

The rearrangement links TRBV5-8 to TRBJ1-5; the D gene is possibly TRBD1 (5 bases). The CDR3 spans 17 residues. Trimming pared 2 bases from V and 6 bases from J, leaving 21 bases between. In germline, CDR1 is SGHTS, CDR2 YDEGEE. CDR3 sequence (DNA): TGTGCCAGCAGCTTCAGGGTCGGTAAAGGTTCGCTTCAGCCCCAGCATTTT. Its protein product is CASSFRVGKGSLQPQHF.

Concerning this clone: The sample has other DNA sequences that encode this CDR3 too. The DNA for the CDR3 is TGTGCCAGCAGCTACGACAGGGGGGTTGGCAATCAGCCCCAGCATTTT. Translating gives CASSYDRGVGNQPQHF. The chain is built from TRBV5-6 and TRBJ1-5, with 9 bases that match TRBD1. V dropped 3 bases and J dropped 2; count of bases not matched to a gene: 6. The CDR3 loop spans 16 amino acids. Germline CDR1 is SGHDT and CDR2 is YYEEEE. Full variable domain (remainder filled in from reference TRBV5-6 and TRBJ1-5): DAGVTQSPTHLIKTRGQQVTLRCSPKSGHDTVSWYQQALGQGPQFIFQYYEEEERQRGNFPDRFSGHQFPNYSSELNVNALLLGDSALYLCASSYDRGVGNQPQHFGDGTRLSIL.

V is TRBV7-9 and J is TRBJ2-5; TRBD1 is a possible D gene (5 bases). Germline CDR1 SEHNR, CDR2 FQNEAQ (reference sequence). Trimming cost V 5 bases and J 4 bases, with 8 bases left between them. CDR3 size: 12 residues. CDR3 sequence reads: CASSRQSETQYF. CDR3 DNA: TGTGCCAGCAGCCGACAGTCAGAGACCCAGTACTTC.

This rearrangement joins TRBV13 to TRBJ2-5, with 9 bases matching TRBD1. V dropped 2 bases and J dropped 5; count of bases not matched to a gene: 6. The CDR3 has 15 amino acids. Looked up from germline, CDR1 is PRHDT and CDR2 is FYEKMQ (reference sequence). The CDR3 nucleotides are TGTGCCAGCAGCTTACTCGGACAGGGGCCCGAGACCCAGTACTTC. Translated, it gives CASSLLGQGPETQYF.

The chain couples TRBV5-1 to TRBJ1-1, with TRBD1 matching over 7 bases. CDR1 is SGHRS and CDR2 is YFSETQ in the germline V gene. The V gene end was trimmed by 0 bases and the J gene end by 9 bases; junction bases not matched to a gene: 8. The CDR3 has 14 residues. The CDR3 reads CASSLEDRDMKAFF. In DNA, the CDR3 is TGCGCCAGCAGCTTGGAAGACAGGGATATGAAAGCTTTCTTT.

The genes are TRBV2 and TRBJ1-6; the D is unclear. This CDR3 is built from 15 residues. CDR1 is SNHLY and CDR2 is FYNNEI in the germline V gene. The V end lost 1 base, the J end lost 8 bases, and 12 bases lay between the germline ends. CDR3 region: CASSEEEQKHSPLHF. In DNA, the CDR3 is TGTGCCAGCAGTGAAGAGGAGCAGAAGCATTCACCCCTCCACTTT.

The chain combines TRBV6-9 with TRBJ1-1; possibly TRBD1 for D (5 bases). This CDR3 region has 16 residues. Germline lookup yields CDR1 MNHGY and CDR2 SVAAGI. V was cut by 5 bases and J by 0 bases, with 16 bases left in between. Here the CDR3 reads CASSIGQGLMNTEAFF. In nucleotides, the CDR3 is TGTGCCAGCAGTATAGGCCAGGGCCTCATGAACACTGAAGCTTTCTTT.

The chain combines TRBV2 with TRBJ2-3, with 10 bases lining up with TRBD2. Trimming cost V 6 bases and J 4 bases; bases outside gene matches: 7. The CDR3 is made up of 15 amino acids. Germline CDR1 SNHLY, CDR2 FYNNEI. CDR3 residues: CASSVTSGAADTQYF. The CDR3 region has the DNA TGTGCCAGCAGCGTCACTAGCGGGGCCGCAGATACGCAGTATTTT.

The CDR3 DNA is TGTGCCTCGACAGTTAACTATGGCTACACCTTC. This encodes CASTVNYGYTF. The chain carries TRBV30 and TRBJ1-2; a weak D match, TRBD1 (5 bases). V lost 7 bases, J lost 1 base, and 7 bases lay in between. The germline V gene has CDR1 GTSNPN and CDR2 SVGIG (reference sequence). The CDR3 contains 11 residues.

The CDR3 here is CASSQVSRRPNQPQHF. DNA for the CDR3: TGCGCCAGCAGCCAAGTATCCCGGAGGCCGAATCAGCCCCAGCATTTT. The rearrangement uses TRBV4-1 and TRBJ1-5; D is undetermined. The ends were cut back, 1 base at V and 4 bases at J, with 14 bases in the middle. The CDR3 runs to 16 residues. Germline V gene lookup returns CDR1 MGHRA and CDR2 YSYEKL.

V gene TRBV6-5 combines with J gene TRBJ1-4; perhaps TRBD1 as D (5 bases). The V end lost 7 bases, the J end lost 8 bases, and 8 bases lay between the germline ends. The CDR3 spans 11 residues. Germline assignment: CDR1 MNHEY and CDR2 SVGAGI. The CDR3 loop reads CASTSGEKLFF. The CDR3 nucleotides read TGTGCCAGCACTTCAGGGGAAAAACTGTTTTTT.

The chain uses TRBV9 and TRBJ2-1; the D is unclear. The CDR3 length is 13 residues. Trimming shortened V by 0 bases and J by 6 bases, and 7 bases separated the two germline ends. CDR1 SGDLS and CDR2 YYNGEE come from the germline V gene. CDR3 sequence reads: CASSVGYFNEQFF. The CDR3 DNA follows: TGTGCCAGCAGCGTAGGTTACTTCAATGAGCAGTTCTTC.

This clone occurred once. The chain is built from TRBV5-1 and TRBJ2-5; 8 positions match TRBD1. The CDR3 covers 14 residues. The ends lost 3 bases at V and 5 bases at J; junction bases unmatched: 6. Germline V lookup: CDR1 SGHRS, CDR2 YFSETQ. The CDR3 here is CASSSDRGRETQYF. Here the CDR3 DNA reads TGCGCCAGCAGCTCCGACAGGGGTCGGGAGACCCAGTACTTC.

The chain couples TRBV4-3 to TRBJ1-5; D possibly corresponds to TRBD1 (5 bases). Deletions cut 7 bases from V and 0 bases from J, with 13 bases between. Germline values: CDR1 LGHNA, CDR2 YSLEER. This CDR3 has 15 amino acids. CDR3 DNA: TGCGCCAGCAAGGCGGGGACTTATAGCAATCAGCCCCAGCATTTT. Residues: CASKAGTYSNQPQHF.

The V call is TRBV19, the J call TRBJ1-3; the match to TRBD1 covers 7 bases. The CDR3 runs to 14 residues. Looked up from germline, CDR1 is LNHDA and CDR2 is SQIVND (reference sequence). V trimming: 7 bases; J trimming: 5 bases; junction bases outside the gene matches: 8. CDR3 sequence (DNA): TGTGCCAGTACAAGAGACAGGGATAGAAACACCATATATTTT. Translation gives CASTRDRDRNTIYF.

This clone was detected only once. The chain uses TRBV19 and TRBJ1-2, with 7 bases fitting TRBD1. CDR3 length equals 15 residues. The V gene end was trimmed by 4 bases and the J gene end by 7 bases; junction bases not matched to a gene: 12. Germline V CDR1 and CDR2: LNHDA, SQIVND (reference sequence). CDR3 loop: CASSRDREVVGGYTF. As DNA, the CDR3 is TGTGCCAGTAGTAGAGACAGGGAAGTGGTAGGTGGCTACACCTTC.